This note documents a single T cell receptor beta chain sequence. Its antigen is not yet known. Nothing much larger sits one base from this clone, and base qualities are not available. Memory CD4+ T cells were sorted ex vivo from peripheral blood of narcolepsy patients and healthy controls for TCR Vbeta sequencing. The sample comes from a study of T cells in narcolepsy (dated by TCRdb to 2017 to 2018). Context from the whole study: Patients with narcolepsy type 1 or type 2 (NT1, NT2) and healthy control donors were enrolled in the study. The study used TCR Vbeta sequencing to track clonotypes in blood and CSF while looking for autoreactive T cells in narcolepsy patients that target self-antigens of hypocretin neurons (hypocretin, TRIB2). The investigation overall reported the following: Numbers of sequenced blood memory CD4+ clonotypes were comparable, averaging roughly 40,000 in patients and more than 30,000 in controls. Some blood memory CD4+ repertoires from patients and controls contained no sequences matching autoreactive T cell clones. HCRT-specific and TRIB2-specific autoreactive clonotypes were highlighted in plots that compared CD4+ T cell clonotypes in CSF versus blood from the same patient. According to the report, autoreactive clonotypes were detected serially in the blood of the same patients and of different patients, but not in healthy controls.

The library was made by the immunoSEQ multiplex PCR assay. This is the immuneACCESS table as TCRdb keeps it, with only in-frame sequences that have V and J called. A part of the clones is gone; compared with another copy, unresolved V genes explain less than half, and the rest is unexplained. The sample yields over 25,000 clones; roughly 90% were counted once. 1.2% of the sample is taken by the ten largest. The germline V gene (reference sequence) supplies CDR1 DFQATT and CDR2 SNEGSKA. V loses 8 bases, J loses 7 bases, and the germline ends lie 14 bases apart. CDR3 length: 11 amino acids, cysteine to phenylalanine. Just CDR3 DNA is preserved here, 33 bases in frame from base 1.

The TCR comes from a human donor with narcolepsy. The sample taken for sequencing was CD45RA- memory CD4+ T cells from PBMCs. What the cell subset or site label conveys for this sample: memory T cells sorted ex vivo from peripheral blood. Recombination linked TRBV20-1 to TRBJ2-5; the best D guess is TRBD1, with 5 bases matching. The DNA sequence is given as TGCAGTCCTCACTTCCAGGGGACCCAGTACTTC. This is translated as CSPHFQGTQYF.